This T cell receptor beta chain was documented in a study of blood T cell repertoires in COVID-19. Clones were read by immunoSEQ multiplex PCR, and TCRdb kept only the in-frame ones, dropping some. Of fewer than 250,000 clones in the sample, 80% to 90% were seen once. Trimming took off 4 bases at V and 6 bases at J, with 14 bases between the two ends. The CDR3 is made up of 14 amino acids. The germline V gene has CDR1 SGHDT and CDR2 YYEEEE. This chain links TRBV5-6 with TRBJ1-5; possible D gene TRBD1, 6 bases. Sequencing used peripheral blood. The TCR was taken from a woman aged 50 to 65 with acute or convalescent COVID-19. The CDR3 DNA is TGTGCCAGCAGCATCGCAGGGGTTGGTCAGCCCCAGCATTTT. This encodes CASSIAGVGQPQHF.